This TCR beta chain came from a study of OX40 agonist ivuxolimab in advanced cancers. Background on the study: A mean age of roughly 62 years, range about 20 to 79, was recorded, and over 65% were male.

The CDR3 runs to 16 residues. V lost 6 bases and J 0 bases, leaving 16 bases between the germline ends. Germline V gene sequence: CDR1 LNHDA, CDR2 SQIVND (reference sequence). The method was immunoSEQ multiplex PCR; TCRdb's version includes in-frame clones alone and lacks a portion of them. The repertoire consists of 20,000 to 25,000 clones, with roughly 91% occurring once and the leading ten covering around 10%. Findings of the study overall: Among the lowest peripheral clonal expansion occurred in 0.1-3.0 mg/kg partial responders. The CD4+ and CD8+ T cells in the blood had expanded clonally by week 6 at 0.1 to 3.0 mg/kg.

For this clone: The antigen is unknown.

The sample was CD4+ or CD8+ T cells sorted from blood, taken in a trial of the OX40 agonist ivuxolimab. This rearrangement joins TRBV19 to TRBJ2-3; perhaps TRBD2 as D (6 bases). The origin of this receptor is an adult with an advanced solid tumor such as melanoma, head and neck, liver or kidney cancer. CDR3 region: CASSLTRESSTDTQYF. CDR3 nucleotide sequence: TGTGCCAGTAGCTTGACCCGGGAGTCTAGCACAGATACGCAGTATTTT.